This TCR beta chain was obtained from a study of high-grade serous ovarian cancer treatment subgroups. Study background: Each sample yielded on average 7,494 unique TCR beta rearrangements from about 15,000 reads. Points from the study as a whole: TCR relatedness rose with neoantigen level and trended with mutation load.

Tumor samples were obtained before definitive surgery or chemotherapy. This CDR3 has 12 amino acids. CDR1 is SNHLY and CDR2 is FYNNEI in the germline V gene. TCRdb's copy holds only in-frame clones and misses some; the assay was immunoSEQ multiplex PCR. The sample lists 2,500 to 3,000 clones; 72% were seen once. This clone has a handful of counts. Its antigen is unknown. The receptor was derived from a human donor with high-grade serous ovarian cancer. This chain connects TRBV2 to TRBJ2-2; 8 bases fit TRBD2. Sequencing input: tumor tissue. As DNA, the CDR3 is TGTCCGGTCCGGGGGGGCACCGGGGAGCTGTTTTTT. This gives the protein CPVRGGTGELFF.